This T cell receptor (beta chain) comes out of a study of shared clonotypes between healthy human individuals. The CDR3 extends over 15 amino acids. V lost 2 bases, J lost 0 bases, and 1 base stayed unmatched. CDR1 is SGHRS, CDR2 YFSETQ, per germline. This clone came up a few times. In replicate PCRs of sorted subsets, roughly 190 ng DNA, roughly 27,000 T cell genomes, was used. Per the original methods: Without quality scores, immunoSEQ junctional reads could not be filtered like full-length reads. Sequencing used immunoSEQ multiplex PCR; TCRdb keeps in-frame clones, though not all of them. The DNA was the basis for D and trimming; V, J and clone size are from that table. Here the sample spans under 850,000 clones, 55% to 75% being singletons.

V usage is TRBV5-1 and J usage is TRBJ2-7; the match to TRBD2 covers 11 bases. This TCR was sampled from a woman under 40 in good health. Sequencing used memory CD4+ T cells sorted from blood. Regarding subset: CD45RA-negative fraction. DNA of the CDR3: TGCGCCAGCAGCTTTACTAGCGGGAGCTCCTACGAGCAGTACTTC. Its protein product is CASSFTSGSSYEQYF.